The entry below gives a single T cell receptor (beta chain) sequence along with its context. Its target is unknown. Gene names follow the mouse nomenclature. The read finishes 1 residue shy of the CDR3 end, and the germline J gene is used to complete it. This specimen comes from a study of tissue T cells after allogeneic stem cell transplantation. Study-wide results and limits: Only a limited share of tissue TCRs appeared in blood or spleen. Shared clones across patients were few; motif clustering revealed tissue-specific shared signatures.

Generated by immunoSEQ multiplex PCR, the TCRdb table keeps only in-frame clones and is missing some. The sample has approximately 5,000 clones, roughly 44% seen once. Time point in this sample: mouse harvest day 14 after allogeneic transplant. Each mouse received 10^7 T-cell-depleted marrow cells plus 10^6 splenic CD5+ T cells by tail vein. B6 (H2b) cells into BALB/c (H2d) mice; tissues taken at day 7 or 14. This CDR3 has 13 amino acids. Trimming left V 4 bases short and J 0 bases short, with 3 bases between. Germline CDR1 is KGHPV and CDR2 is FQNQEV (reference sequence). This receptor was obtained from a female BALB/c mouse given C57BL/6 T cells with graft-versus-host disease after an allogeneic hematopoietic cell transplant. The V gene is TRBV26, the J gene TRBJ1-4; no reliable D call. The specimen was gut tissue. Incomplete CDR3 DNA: TGTGCCAGCAGTCCCCTTTCCAACGAAAGATTATTT. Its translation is CASSPLSNERLF. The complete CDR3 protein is CASSPLSNERLFF.